Sequencing of this T cell receptor (beta chain) was carried out in a study of cytomegalovirus exposure and HLA in healthy donors. Study context: Previous work identified roughly 120 million unique TCR beta sequences from around 200 million T cells. Findings and limits, study-wide: Listed as cytomegalovirus-associated were about 160 TCR beta chains. Later analysis demonstrated an association between a missense DCLRE1C variant and TCR beta V- and J-gene trimming.

Per germline, CDR1 MRHNA and CDR2 SNTAGT. The CDR3 has 16 residues. V lost 4 bases and J lost 0, with 12 bases in between. In the PCR, 60 Vbeta and 13 Jbeta primers were used. The assay was immunoSEQ multiplex PCR, and TCRdb's table has in-frame clones only and misses some. The sample lists 140,000 to 150,000 clones; around 80% were seen once. On this clone itself: Its antigen is not known.

This receptor was obtained from a female donor in good health and CMV-seronegative. The chain uses TRBV6-4 and TRBJ2-2; D is perhaps TRBD1 (6 bases). Sequencing input: PBMCs. The chain's CDR3 is CASSVGQFANTGELFF. The CDR3 region has the DNA TGTGCCAGCAGTGTCGGACAGTTCGCGAACACCGGGGAGCTGTTTTTT.